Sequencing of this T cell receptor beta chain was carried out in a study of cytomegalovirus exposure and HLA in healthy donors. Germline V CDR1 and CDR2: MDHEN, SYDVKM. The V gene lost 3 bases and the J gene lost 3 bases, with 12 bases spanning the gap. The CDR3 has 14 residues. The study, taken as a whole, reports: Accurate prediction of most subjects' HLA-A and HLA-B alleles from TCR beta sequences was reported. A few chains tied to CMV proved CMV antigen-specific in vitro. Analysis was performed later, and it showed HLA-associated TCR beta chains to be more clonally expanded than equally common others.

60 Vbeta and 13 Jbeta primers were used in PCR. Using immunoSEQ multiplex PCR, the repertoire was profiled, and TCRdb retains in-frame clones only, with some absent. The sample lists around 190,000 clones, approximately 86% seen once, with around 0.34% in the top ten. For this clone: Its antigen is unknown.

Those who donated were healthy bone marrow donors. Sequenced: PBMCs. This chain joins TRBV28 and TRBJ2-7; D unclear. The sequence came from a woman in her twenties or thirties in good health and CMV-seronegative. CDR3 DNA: TGTGCCAGCAGTTTTCGACGAAACTACTACGAGCAGTACTTC. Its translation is CASSFRRNYYEQYF.